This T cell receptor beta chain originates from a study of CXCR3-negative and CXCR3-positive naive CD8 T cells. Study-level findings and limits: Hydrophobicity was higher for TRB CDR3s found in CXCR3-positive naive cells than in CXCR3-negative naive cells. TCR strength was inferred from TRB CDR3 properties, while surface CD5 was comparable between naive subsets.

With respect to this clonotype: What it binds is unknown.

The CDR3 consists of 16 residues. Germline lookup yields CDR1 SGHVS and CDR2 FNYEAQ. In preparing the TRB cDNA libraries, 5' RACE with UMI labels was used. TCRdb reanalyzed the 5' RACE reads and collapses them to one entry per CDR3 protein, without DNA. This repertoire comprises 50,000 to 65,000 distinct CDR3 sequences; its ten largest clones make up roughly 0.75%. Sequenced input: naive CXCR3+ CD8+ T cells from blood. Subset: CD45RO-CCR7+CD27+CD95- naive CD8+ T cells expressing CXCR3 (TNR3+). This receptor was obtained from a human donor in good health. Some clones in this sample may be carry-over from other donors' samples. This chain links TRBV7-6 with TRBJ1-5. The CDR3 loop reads CASSPEHGHSNQPQHF.